This entry lists 30 T cell receptor beta chains sequenced from one sample in a study of regulatory T cells in long-lasting Graves disease. This sample's time point: persistent/refractory GD, antithyroid drugs over 5 years with positive TRAb. PBMC RNA served as the TCR library source. Through Arm-PCR of CDR3 regions and iRepertoire HTBI primers, TCR beta libraries were built. TCRdb analysed the multiplex PCR reads with MiXCR anew, one entry per CDR3 protein. The profile shows 600,000 to 850,000 distinct CDR3 sequences, approximately 31% of them singletons. The specimen comprised peripheral blood mononuclear cells (PBMCs), sampled when the disease was refractory, from a patient treated with antithyroid drugs. The receptors originated from a female donor with Graves disease.

In this sample, this clonotype turned up many times. The chain employs TRBV28 and TRBJ1-2; a possible D gene is TRBD1 (6 bases). Trimming left V 3 bases short and J 4 bases short, with 12 bases between. The CDR3 totals 14 residues. CDR1 and CDR2 from the germline V gene are MDHEN and SYDVKM. In DNA, the CDR3 is TGTGCCAGCAGTTTGGGGGGACATCTCTATGGCTACACCTTC. This encodes CASSLGGHLYGYTF.

The rearrangement links TRBV6-1 to TRBJ1-1, with D perhaps TRBD1 (5 bases). Trimming pared 6 bases from V and 0 bases from J, leaving 17 bases between. The germline CDR1 and CDR2 sequences are MNHNS and SASEGT. The CDR3 has 16 residues. CDR3 coding DNA: TGTGCCAGCAGCTCCAGGGCGCTAGGGGTGAACACTGAAGCTTTCTTT. It translates to CASSSRALGVNTEAFF.

There are a few counts of this clonotype. CDR3 nucleotide sequence: TGTGCCAGCAGGTCCTTGGGACAGCCCTACGAGCAGTACTTC. As protein: CASRSLGQPYEQYF. This chain connects TRBV27 to TRBJ2-7; 7 bases agree with TRBD1. Germline CDR1 and CDR2: MNHEY and SMNVEV (reference sequence). CDR3 length equals 14 residues. The V gene end was trimmed by 6 bases and the J gene end by 2 bases; junction bases not matched to a gene: 7.

This rearrangement joins TRBV27 to TRBJ2-5; a weak D match, TRBD2 (6 bases). There are 14 residues in the CDR3. V gave up 2 bases and J gave up 5 bases, with 12 bases separating them. Germline lookup yields CDR1 MNHEY and CDR2 SMNVEV (reference sequence). The CDR3 DNA reads TGTGCCAGCAGTTTAGGGGGGATTAGTGAGACCCAGTACTTC. This translates into CASSLGGISETQYF.

The V and J genes are TRBV10-3 and TRBJ1-3; D gene uncertain. V was trimmed by 6 bases and J by 0 bases, leaving 9 bases between them. The CDR3 consists of 14 residues. Germline loops: CDR1 ENHRY, CDR2 SYGVKD. DNA of the CDR3: TGTGCCATCAGGGATGCCAACTCTGGAAACACCATATATTTT. Translation gives CAIRDANSGNTIYF.

The rearrangement links TRBV11-2 to TRBJ2-3; D gene unclear. Trimming removed 7 bases from V and 4 bases from J, with 18 bases in between. Germline lookup yields CDR1 SGHAT and CDR2 FQNNGV. The CDR3 extends over 15 amino acids. In DNA, the CDR3 is TGTGCCAGCACCGCCAGACCGAGAGGAGCAGATACGCAGTATTTT. Translated, it gives CASTARPRGADTQYF.

This clonotype was recorded at least ten times. The rearrangement joins TRBV12-3 or TRBV12-4 to TRBJ2-5, with no clear D. The CDR3 is 12 amino acids. The V gene lost 6 bases and the J gene lost 5 bases, with 10 bases spanning the gap. The CDR3 DNA follows: TGTGCCAGCAGCCCTATCGTGGAGACCCAGTACTTC. It encodes CASSPIVETQYF.

The gene calls are TRBV29-1 and TRBJ2-2, with D unclear. The CDR3 is 11 amino acids. V shed 8 bases and J shed 1 base, with 5 bases lying between them. Germline CDR1 SQVTM, CDR2 ANQGSEA. CDR3 DNA sequence: TGCAGCACTATGAACACCGGGGAGCTGTTTTTT. This gives the protein CSTMNTGELFF.

Notes on this clonotype: A read error may produce the germline difference seen at one junction end. The chain is built from TRBV4-1 and TRBJ1-4; 8 bases are shared with TRBD1. CDR3 size: 14 residues. Germline CDR1 is MGHRA and CDR2 is YSYEKL. Here the CDR3 reads CASSQRQGNEELFF. The CDR3 DNA follows: TGCGCCAGCAGCCAGAGACAGGGGAATGAAGAACTGTTTTTT.

J is TRBJ1-1 and V is TRBV6-1; D is uncertain. The CDR3 is 14 residues long. Germline-derived CDR1 and CDR2 are MNHNS and SASEGT. Deletions cut 6 bases from V and 1 base from J, with 12 bases between. The CDR3 is CASSRTVQNTEAFF. Here the CDR3 DNA reads TGTGCCAGCAGCAGGACCGTTCAGAACACTGAAGCTTTCTTT.

At least ten counts were recorded for this clonotype. This chain joins TRBV28 and TRBJ1-1; D is uncertain. V shed 7 bases and J shed 0 bases, with 3 bases lying between them. The CDR3 spans 11 residues. The germline CDR1 and CDR2 sequences are MDHEN and SYDVKM. CDR3 residues: CASKLNTEAFF. The CDR3 coding sequence is TGTGCCAGCAAATTGAACACTGAAGCTTTCTTT.

The rearrangement links TRBV27 to TRBJ2-2; the match to TRBD1 covers 7 bases. The CDR3 is 16 amino acids. V lost 5 bases, J lost 0 bases, and 6 bases stayed unmatched. The V gene's germline CDR1 is MNHEY and CDR2 SMNVEV (reference sequence). The CDR3 is CASSLGQVSNTGELFF. The CDR3 DNA sequence: TGTGCCAGCAGTCTCGGACAGGTTTCGAACACCGGGGAGCTGTTTTTT.

The sample holds many counts of this clonotype. The chain has TRBV12-3 or TRBV12-4 and TRBJ2-7; weak D call: TRBD1 (6 bases). V shed 2 bases and J shed 6 bases, with 14 bases lying between them. The CDR3 runs to 14 residues. The DNA for the CDR3 is TGTGCCAGCAGTTTAACGAACAGGGTCGGCGAGCAGTACTTC. Its protein product is CASSLTNRVGEQYF.

This clonotype was recorded at least ten times. The chain recombines TRBV28 with TRBJ1-5; D gene ambiguous. The germline gives CDR1 MDHEN, CDR2 SYDVKM. V was trimmed by 5 bases and J by 2 bases, leaving 10 bases between them. CDR3 length equals 14 residues. CDR3 sequence: CASSKVEGNQPQHF. CDR3 in DNA: TGTGCCAGCAGTAAGGTGGAAGGCAATCAGCCCCAGCATTTT.

V gene TRBV12-5 combines with J gene TRBJ2-4, with D unclear. The V end lost 3 bases, the J end lost 2 bases, and 11 bases lay between the germline ends. CDR1 and CDR2 from the germline V gene are LGHNT and FRNRAP. This CDR3 region has 15 residues. The CDR3 bases are TGTGCTAGTGGTTTCCCCGCCGAAACCAAAAACATTCAGTACTTC. Translated, it gives CASGFPAETKNIQYF.

The chain recombines TRBV6-1 with TRBJ2-5; 8 nucleotides match TRBD2. This CDR3 contains 16 residues. The germline V gene has CDR1 MNHNS and CDR2 SASEGT. V lost 7 bases and J lost 2; bases outside the gene matches: 12. The CDR3 loop reads CASTSQREQNQETQYF. CDR3 nucleotide sequence: TGTGCCAGCACTAGTCAGCGGGAGCAAAATCAAGAGACCCAGTACTTC.

The rearrangement uses TRBV27 and TRBJ1-2; tentatively, D is TRBD1 (5 bases). Germline V gives CDR1 MNHEY, CDR2 SMNVEV (reference sequence). V shed 5 bases and J shed 13 bases, with 20 bases lying between them. The CDR3 consists of 13 residues. The CDR3 nucleotides read TGTGCCAGCAGTCCCCGTGAGGGGCCATGGGCCACCTTC. This codes for CASSPREGPWATF.

J is TRBJ2-7 and V is TRBV11-2; 10 positions agree with TRBD1. The CDR3 runs to 15 residues. CDR1 is SGHAT and CDR2 is FQNNGV in the germline V gene. V shed 5 bases and J 9 bases; nucleotides not matched to a gene: 13. The CDR3 nucleotides are TGTGCCAGCAGCCCGGACCTGACAGGGGGCCACGGGCAGTACTTC. Its translation is CASSPDLTGGHGQYF.

This clonotype was found a few times. This CDR3 is missing its conserved last phenylalanine or tryptophan, likely due to a read error. V and J are TRBV14 and TRBJ2-7, with D perhaps assigned TRBD1 or TRBD2 (5 bases each). The CDR3 is made up of 14 amino acids. CDR1 and CDR2 from the germline V gene are SGHDN and FVKESK. Trimming removed 0 bases at V and 2 bases at J, with 8 bases between. CDR3 residues: CASSQELGPYEQYL. The DNA for the CDR3 is TGTGCCAGCAGCCAAGAGCTGGGACCCTACGAGCAGTACTTG.

This clonotype was found a few times. The J gene is TRBJ2-1, the V gene TRBV11-2; 7 nucleotides match TRBD2. The CDR3 has 14 amino acids. The V and J ends lost 1 base and 7 bases, in that order; junction bases with no gene match: 4. Germline-derived CDR1 and CDR2 are SGHAT and FQNNGV. CDR3 sequence reads: CASSLGGGGNEQFF. In nucleotides, the CDR3 is TGTGCCAGCAGCTTAGGGGGGGGGGGGAATGAGCAGTTCTTC. Complete variable domain (other parts from reference TRBV11-2 and TRBJ2-1): EAGVAQSPRYKIIEKRQSVAFWCNPISGHATLYWYQQILGQGPKLLIQFQNNGVVDDSQLPKDRFSAERLKGVDSTLKIQPAKLEDSAVYLCASSLGGGGNEQFFGPGTRLTVL.

The chain carries TRBV7-6 and TRBJ1-4, with TRBD1 as a possible D gene (5 bases). This CDR3 is built from 16 residues. Germline lookup yields CDR1 SGHVS and CDR2 FNYEAQ. Trimming removed 5 bases from V and 5 bases from J, with 18 bases in between. For the CDR3, the DNA is TGTGCCAGCAGCCTAAGTGCAGGGTTAACCAATGAAAAACTGTTTTTT. Protein: CASSLSAGLTNEKLFF.

The chain is built from TRBV20-1 and TRBJ1-2; tentative D call: TRBD1 (6 bases). Germline lookup yields CDR1 DFQATT and CDR2 SNEGSKA (reference sequence). The V and J ends lost 3 bases and 3 bases respectively, with 8 bases between them. CDR3 length: 12 amino acids. The CDR3 here is CSARYRDYGYTF. CDR3 sequence (DNA): TGCAGTGCTAGGTACAGGGACTATGGCTACACCTTC.

This clonotype was detected a few times. The chain has TRBV6-1 and TRBJ1-2; 8 positions match TRBD1. V shed 1 base and J 3 bases; nucleotides not matched to a gene: 4. CDR3 size: 15 residues. Germline CDR1 and CDR2: MNHNS and SASEGT. CDR3 sequence (DNA): TGTGCCAGCAGTGAAGTCTTGGACAGGGACTATGGCTACACCTTC. This codes for CASSEVLDRDYGYTF.

The chain joins TRBV2 to TRBJ2-7; D gene ambiguous. Trimming pared 9 bases from V and 2 bases from J, leaving 14 bases between. Germline loops: CDR1 SNHLY, CDR2 FYNNEI. The CDR3 sequence is 13 residues long. The CDR3 spells CASDRLGTYEQYF. CDR3 in DNA: TGTGCCAGTGACCGCCTGGGTACCTACGAGCAGTACTTC.

This clonotype turned up a few times. V gene TRBV12-3 or TRBV12-4 combines with J gene TRBJ2-7; TRBD2 is a possible D gene (7 bases). This CDR3 has 14 amino acids. V lost 4 bases to trimming and J lost 3 bases, with 13 bases between them. The DNA for the CDR3 is TGTGCCAGCAGTTCGCGGGGGACAAGCTACGAGCAGTACTTC. Translation gives CASSSRGTSYEQYF.

The chain joins TRBV20-1 to TRBJ1-4; unclear D gene. Germline CDR1 DFQATT, CDR2 SNEGSKA (reference sequence). Between the trimmed V and J ends, which lost 6 bases and 0 bases, there was a span of 8 bases. The CDR3 is made up of 13 amino acids. CDR3 amino acids: CSARLATNEKLFF. The CDR3 DNA follows: TGCAGTGCCCGACTTGCAACTAATGAAAAACTGTTTTTT.

This clonotype occurred many times. J is TRBJ1-5 and V is TRBV6-1; D might be TRBD1 (5 bases). There are 13 residues in the CDR3. With 4 bases removed from V and 3 bases from J, the gap between germline ends came to 7 bases. Looked up from germline, CDR1 is MNHNS and CDR2 is SASEGT. In nucleotides, the CDR3 is TGTGCCAGCAGTGGGGGGGTCAATCAGCCCCAGCATTTT. This encodes CASSGGVNQPQHF.

The V and J genes are TRBV5-1 and TRBJ2-7, with TRBD2 matching over 11 bases. Germline CDR1 SGHRS, CDR2 YFSETQ. The CDR3 has 15 amino acids. The V gene end was trimmed by 4 bases and the J gene end by 6 bases; junction bases not matched to a gene: 9. The CDR3 nucleotides read TGCGCCAGCAGCGCCGACGGGACTAGCGGCCCCGAGCAGTACTTC. This encodes CASSADGTSGPEQYF.

This clonotype showed up many times. V usage is TRBV28 and J usage is TRBJ1-5, with TRBD1 identical over 9 bases. CDR1 is MDHEN and CDR2 is SYDVKM in the germline V gene. The junction had 4 bases not matched to a gene; V was cut back by 6 bases and J by 1 base. The CDR3 extends over 15 amino acids. CDR3 nucleotide sequence: TGTGCCAGCAGCTTACAGGGGGCAAGCAATCAGCCCCAGCATTTT. Encoded protein: CASSLQGASNQPQHF. The full variable domain, in which reference TRBV28 and TRBJ1-5 provide the parts outside the CDR3, is DVKVTQSSRYLVKRTGEKVFLECVQDMDHENMFWYRQDPGLGLRLIYFSYDVKMKEKGDIPEGYSVSREKKERFSLILESASTNQTSMYLCASSLQGASNQPQHFGDGTRLSIL.

The chain has TRBV6-9 and TRBJ1-2, with TRBD1 matching over 8 bases. The germline V gene encodes CDR1 MNHGY and CDR2 SVAAGI. V trimming: 4 bases; J trimming: 8 bases; junction bases outside the gene matches: 6. The CDR3 spans 13 residues. The CDR3 spells CASSSDRERGYTF. In nucleotides, the CDR3 is TGTGCCAGCAGTTCGGACAGGGAAAGGGGCTACACCTTC.